This TCR beta chain is from a study of T-cell memory formation after mild COVID-19. Study as a whole: TCR clusters were largely donor specific.

The CDR3 is made up of 15 amino acids. Trimming left V 0 bases short and J 5 bases short, with 11 bases between. The germline V gene encodes CDR1 LGHDT and CDR2 YNNKEL (reference sequence). This clonotype was counted only a few times. Its antigen is as yet unknown. From 5'RACE with constant-segment primers came TCR alpha and TCR beta cDNA libraries that carried sample barcodes and UMIs. MiXCR, run by TCRdb on the 5' RACE reads, gives a single entry per CDR3 protein. In the table there are hundreds of thousands of distinct CDR3 sequences, 20% to 25% of which are singletons. Regarding the study as a whole: Pre-infection memory showed some responding clones, and this suggested that cross-reactive memory joined. Later expanders leaned CD4+, whereas clones that contracted between day 15 and 85 were balanced CD4/CD8.

The sample comprised PBMCs or a T cell subset sorted from them (not recorded which). J is TRBJ2-1 and V is TRBV3-1; D is uncertain. This clonotype was obtained from an adult woman who had mild COVID-19 (a few samples of this study predate the infection). Cell type and time point are not known. CDR3 DNA: TGTGCCAGCAGCCAAGACAGAAGCGTCCACAATGAGCAGTTCTTC. Protein sequence: CASSQDRSVHNEQFF.